This T cell receptor (beta chain) was obtained from a study of technical replicates of blood from a few donors. The count of this clone is one. Using immunoSEQ multiplex PCR, the repertoire was profiled, and TCRdb retains in-frame clones only, with some absent. Among 65,000 to 80,000 clones, approximately 93% were seen once, and the ten largest hold about 0.37%. After removal of 1 base from V and 4 bases from J, the junction contained 4 bases not matched to a gene. This CDR3 is 15 amino acids long. CDR1 and CDR2 (germline): MNHEY, SVGAGI. The source material was T cells isolated from PBMCs. The sequence was collected from a human donor in good health. The chain uses TRBV6-5 and TRBJ1-2; TRBD1 aligns across 9 bases. The CDR3 DNA is TGTGCCAGCAGTTACTTCGAGGGACAGGGCTATGGCTACACCTTC. Its translation is CASSYFEGQGYGYTF.